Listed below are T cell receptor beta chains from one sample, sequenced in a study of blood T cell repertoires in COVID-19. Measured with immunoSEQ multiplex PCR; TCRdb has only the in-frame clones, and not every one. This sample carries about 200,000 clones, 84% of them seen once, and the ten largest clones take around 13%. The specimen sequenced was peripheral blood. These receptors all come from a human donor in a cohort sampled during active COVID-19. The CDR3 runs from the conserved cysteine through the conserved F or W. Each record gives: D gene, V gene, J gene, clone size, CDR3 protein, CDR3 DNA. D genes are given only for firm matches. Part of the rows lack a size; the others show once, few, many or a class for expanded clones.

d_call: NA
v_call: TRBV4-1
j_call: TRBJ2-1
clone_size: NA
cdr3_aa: CASSQPTVSYEQFF
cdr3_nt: TGCGCCAGCAGCCAACCGACTGTCTCTTATGAGCAGTTCTTC

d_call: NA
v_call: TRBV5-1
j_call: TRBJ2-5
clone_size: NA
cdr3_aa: CASSTGTYQETQYF
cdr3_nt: TGCGCCAGCAGCACGGGGACATACCAAGAGACCCAGTACTTC

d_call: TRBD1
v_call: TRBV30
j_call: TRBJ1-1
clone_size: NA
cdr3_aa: CAGNRGDNTEAFF
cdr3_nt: TGTGCCGGAAACAGGGGCGACAACACTGAAGCTTTCTTT

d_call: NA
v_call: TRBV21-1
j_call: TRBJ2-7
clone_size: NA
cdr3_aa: CASSKARRGDGRGSYEQYF
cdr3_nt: TGTGCCAGCAGCAAAGCGCGGCGGGGGGACGGGAGAGGGTCCTACGAGCAGTACTTC

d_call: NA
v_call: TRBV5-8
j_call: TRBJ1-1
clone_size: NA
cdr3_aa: CASSRPDSAEAFF
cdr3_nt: TGTGCCAGCAGCCGCCCGGACAGCGCTGAAGCTTTCTTT

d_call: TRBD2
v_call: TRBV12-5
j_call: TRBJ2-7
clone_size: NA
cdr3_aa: CASRGVSGEQYF
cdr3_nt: TGTGCTAGTCGGGGGGTTTCGGGAGAGCAGTACTTC

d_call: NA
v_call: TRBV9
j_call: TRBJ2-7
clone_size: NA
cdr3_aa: CASSVDSSILLNEQYF
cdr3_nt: TGTGCCAGCAGCGTAGATAGTTCTATTCTTTTGAACGAGCAGTACTTC

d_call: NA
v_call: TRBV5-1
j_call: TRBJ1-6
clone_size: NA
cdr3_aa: CASRVGGVFDSPLHF
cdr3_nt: TGCGCCAGCAGAGTTGGGGGGGTATTTGATTCACCCCTCCACTTT

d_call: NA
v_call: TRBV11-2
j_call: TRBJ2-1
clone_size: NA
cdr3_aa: CASSLDGDSYNEQFF
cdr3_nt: TGTGCCAGCAGCTTAGACGGAGACTCCTACAATGAGCAGTTCTTC

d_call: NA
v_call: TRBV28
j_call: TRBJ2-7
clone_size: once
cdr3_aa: CASSLPRSRGEQYF
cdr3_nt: TGTGCCAGCAGTTTACCCCGGTCCCGCGGCGAGCAGTACTTC

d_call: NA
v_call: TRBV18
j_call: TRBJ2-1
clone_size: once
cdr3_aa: CASSPRGSTGNEQFF
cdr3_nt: TGTGCCAGCTCACCTCGTGGGAGTACCGGCAATGAGCAGTTCTTC

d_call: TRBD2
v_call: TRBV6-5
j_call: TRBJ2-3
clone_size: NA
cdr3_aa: CASSFGLAGGTDTQYF
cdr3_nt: TGTGCCAGCAGTTTTGGACTAGCGGGAGGCACAGATACGCAGTATTTT

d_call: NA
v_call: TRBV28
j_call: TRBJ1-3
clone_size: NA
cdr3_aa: CASSLRGYGNTIYF
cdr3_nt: TGTGCCAGCAGTTTACGCGGATATGGAAACACCATATATTTT

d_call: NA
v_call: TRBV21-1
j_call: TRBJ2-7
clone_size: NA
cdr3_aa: CASSKQARQSGEGEQYF
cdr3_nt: TGTGCCAGCAGCAAACAGGCGAGGCAGAGCGGAGAGGGCGAGCAGTACTTC

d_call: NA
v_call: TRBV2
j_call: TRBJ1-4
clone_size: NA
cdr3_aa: CATTGLFNEKLFF
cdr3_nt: TGTGCCACAACGGGACTGTTTAATGAAAAACTGTTTTTT

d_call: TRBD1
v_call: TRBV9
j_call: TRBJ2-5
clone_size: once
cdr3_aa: CASSVGDREETQYF
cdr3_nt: TGTGCCAGCAGCGTAGGGGACAGGGAAGAGACCCAGTACTTC

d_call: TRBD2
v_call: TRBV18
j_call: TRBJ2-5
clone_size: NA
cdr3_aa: CASSPQGLAGQETQYF
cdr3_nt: TGTGCCAGCTCACCGCAGGGACTAGCGGGTCAAGAGACCCAGTACTTC

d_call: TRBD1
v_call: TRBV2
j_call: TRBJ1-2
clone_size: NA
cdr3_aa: CASNRQGLNYGYTF
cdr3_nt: TGTGCCAGCAACCGACAGGGTTTGAACTATGGCTACACCTTC

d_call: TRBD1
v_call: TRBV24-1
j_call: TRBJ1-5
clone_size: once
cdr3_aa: CATSGTGGEPQHF
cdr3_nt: TGTGCCACCAGTGGGACAGGGGGGGAACCCCAGCATTTT

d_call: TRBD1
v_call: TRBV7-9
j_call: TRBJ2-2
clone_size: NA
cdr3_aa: CASSDDRVFTGELFF
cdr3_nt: TGTGCCAGCAGCGACGACAGGGTTTTCACCGGGGAGCTGTTTTTT

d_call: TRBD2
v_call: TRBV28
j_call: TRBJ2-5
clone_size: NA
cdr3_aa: CASSLWGEGGVQETQYF
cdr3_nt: TGTGCCAGCAGTTTATGGGGTGAGGGAGGGGTCCAAGAGACCCAGTACTTC

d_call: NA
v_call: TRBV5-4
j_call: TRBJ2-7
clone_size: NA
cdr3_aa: CASRDRGNEQYF
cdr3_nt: TGTGCCAGCAGGGACCGGGGGAACGAGCAGTACTTC

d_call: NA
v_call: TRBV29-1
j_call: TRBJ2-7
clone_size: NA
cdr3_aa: CSVQARVVPYEQYF
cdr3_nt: TGCAGCGTTCAAGCGCGGGTGGTCCCCTACGAGCAGTACTTC

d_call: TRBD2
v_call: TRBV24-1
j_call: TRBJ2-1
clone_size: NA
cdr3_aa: CATGLAGAYNEQFF
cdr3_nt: TGTGCCACCGGACTAGCGGGAGCCTACAATGAGCAGTTCTTC

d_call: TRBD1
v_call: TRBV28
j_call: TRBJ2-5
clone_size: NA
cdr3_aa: CASSFVGTGGRETQYF
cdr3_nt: TGTGCCAGCAGTTTTGTCGGGACAGGGGGGAGAGAGACCCAGTACTTC

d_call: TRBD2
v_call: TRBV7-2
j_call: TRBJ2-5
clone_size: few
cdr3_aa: CASSLVRLAGGPGGSQYF
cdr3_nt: TGTGCCAGCAGCTTAGTACGGCTAGCGGGAGGGCCGGGGGGGTCCCAGTACTTC

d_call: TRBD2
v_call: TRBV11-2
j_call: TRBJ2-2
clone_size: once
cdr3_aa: CASSLLGLAGVRTGELFF
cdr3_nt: TGTGCCAGCAGCTTATTAGGGCTAGCGGGAGTCCGGACCGGGGAGCTGTTTTTT

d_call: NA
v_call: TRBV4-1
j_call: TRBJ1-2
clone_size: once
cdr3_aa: CASSRGAYGYTF
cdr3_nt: TGCGCCAGCAGCCGCGGGGCCTATGGCTACACCTTC

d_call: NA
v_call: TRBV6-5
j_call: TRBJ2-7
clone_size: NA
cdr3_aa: CASEGKDRPYEQYF
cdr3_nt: TGTGCCAGCGAAGGGAAGGACAGACCCTACGAGCAGTACTTC

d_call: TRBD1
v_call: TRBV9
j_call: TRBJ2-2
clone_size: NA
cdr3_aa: CASRTGTANTGELFF
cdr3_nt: TGTGCCAGCAGAACCGGGACAGCGAACACCGGGGAGCTGTTTTTT

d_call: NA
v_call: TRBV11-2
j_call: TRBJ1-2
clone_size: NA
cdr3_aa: CATRGPALGYTF
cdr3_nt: TGTGCCACGCGTGGTCCTGCGCTTGGCTACACCTTC

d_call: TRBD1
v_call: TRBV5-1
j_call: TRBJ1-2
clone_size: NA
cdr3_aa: CASSLVSDREGYTF
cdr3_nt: TGCGCCAGCAGCTTGGTGTCGGACAGGGAAGGCTACACCTTC

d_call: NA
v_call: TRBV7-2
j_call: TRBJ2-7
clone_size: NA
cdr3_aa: CASSTAVAYEQYF
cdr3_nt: TGTGCCAGCAGCACCGCGGTCGCGTACGAGCAGTACTTC

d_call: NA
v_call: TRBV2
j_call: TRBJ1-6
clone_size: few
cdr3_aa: CASSDRQGRNSPLHF
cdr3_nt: TGTGCCAGCAGTGACCGCCAGGGGCGAAATTCACCCCTCCACTTT

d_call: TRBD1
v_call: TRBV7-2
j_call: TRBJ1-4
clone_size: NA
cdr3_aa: CASSSQGAREKLFF
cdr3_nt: TGTGCCAGCAGCTCACAGGGGGCGCGTGAAAAACTGTTTTTT

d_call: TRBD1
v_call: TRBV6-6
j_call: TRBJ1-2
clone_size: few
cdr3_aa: CASRGTGSDGYTF
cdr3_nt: TGTGCCAGCAGGGGGACAGGGTCTGATGGCTACACCTTC

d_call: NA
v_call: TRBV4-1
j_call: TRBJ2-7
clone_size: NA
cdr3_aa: CASSQEDGASYEQYF
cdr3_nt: TGCGCCAGCAGCCAAGAGGATGGGGCGTCCTACGAGCAGTACTTC

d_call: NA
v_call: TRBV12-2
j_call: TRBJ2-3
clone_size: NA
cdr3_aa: CASPQGRAEGTDTQYF
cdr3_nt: TGTGCAAGTCCCCAGGGGCGAGCGGAGGGCACAGATACGCAGTATTTT

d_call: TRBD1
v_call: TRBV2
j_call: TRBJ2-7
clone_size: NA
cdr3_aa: CASSFGQVVNEQYF
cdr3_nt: TGTGCCAGCAGTTTCGGACAGGTCGTGAACGAGCAGTACTTC

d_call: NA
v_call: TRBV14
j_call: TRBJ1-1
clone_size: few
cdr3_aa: CASSQASDIAFF
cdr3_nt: TGTGCCAGCAGCCAAGCAAGCGATATAGCTTTCTTT

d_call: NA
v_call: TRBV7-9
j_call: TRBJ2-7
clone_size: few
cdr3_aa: CASTNSGSYEQYF
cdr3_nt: TGTGCCAGCACAAATAGTGGTTCCTACGAGCAGTACTTC

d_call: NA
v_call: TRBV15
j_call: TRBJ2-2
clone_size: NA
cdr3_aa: CATSRVGTLGGELFF
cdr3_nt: TGTGCCACCAGCAGAGTTGGGACTTTAGGCGGGGAGCTGTTTTTT

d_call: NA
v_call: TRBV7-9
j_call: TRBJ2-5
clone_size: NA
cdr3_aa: CASSLGRGIPQETQYF
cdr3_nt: TGTGCCAGCAGCTTAGGAAGGGGAATCCCACAAGAGACCCAGTACTTC

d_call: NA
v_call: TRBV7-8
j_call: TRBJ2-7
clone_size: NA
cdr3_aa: CASSSFDGVRDEQYF
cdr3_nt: TGTGCCAGCAGTAGCTTTGACGGGGTCCGGGACGAGCAGTACTTC

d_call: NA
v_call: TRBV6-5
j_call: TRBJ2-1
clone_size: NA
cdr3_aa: CASSSARSSYNEQFF
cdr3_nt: TGTGCCAGCAGTTCCGCGAGAAGCTCCTACAATGAGCAGTTCTTC

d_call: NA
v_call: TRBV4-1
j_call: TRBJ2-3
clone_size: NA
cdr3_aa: CASSQDPGYAQDTQYF
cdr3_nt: TGCGCCAGCAGCCAAGACCCAGGGTACGCCCAAGATACGCAGTATTTT

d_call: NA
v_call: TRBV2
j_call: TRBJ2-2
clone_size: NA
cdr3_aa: CASSGARGNTGELFF
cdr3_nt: TGTGCCAGCAGTGGGGCCAGGGGGAACACCGGGGAGCTGTTTTTT

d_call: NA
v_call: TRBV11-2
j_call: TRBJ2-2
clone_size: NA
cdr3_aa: CASSLDRESGRGELFF
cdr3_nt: TGTGCCAGCAGCTTAGATCGAGAGTCGGGAAGGGGGGAGCTGTTTTTT

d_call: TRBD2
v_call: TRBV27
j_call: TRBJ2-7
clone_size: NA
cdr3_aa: CAIMGGSGYEQYF
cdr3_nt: TGTGCCATCATGGGGGGGTCGGGCTACGAGCAGTACTTC

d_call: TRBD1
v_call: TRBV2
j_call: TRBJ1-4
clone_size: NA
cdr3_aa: CASRETGEDEKLFF
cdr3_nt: TGTGCCAGCAGGGAGACAGGGGAGGATGAAAAACTGTTTTTT

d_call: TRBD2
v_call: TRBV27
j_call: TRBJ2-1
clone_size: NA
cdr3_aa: CASRSVAGAYNEQFF
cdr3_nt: TGTGCCAGCAGATCAGTAGCGGGAGCTTACAATGAGCAGTTCTTC

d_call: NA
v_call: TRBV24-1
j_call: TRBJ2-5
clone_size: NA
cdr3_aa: CATSDLGQAQETQYF
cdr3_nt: TGTGCCACCAGTGATTTGGGGCAGGCTCAAGAGACCCAGTACTTC

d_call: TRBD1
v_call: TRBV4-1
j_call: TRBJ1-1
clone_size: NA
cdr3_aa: CASSQGSGTDTEAFF
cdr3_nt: TGCGCCAGCAGCCAAGGATCCGGGACAGACACTGAAGCTTTCTTT

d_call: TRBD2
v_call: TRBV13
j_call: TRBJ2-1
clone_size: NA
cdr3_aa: CASSLFQRGDNEQFF
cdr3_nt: TGTGCCAGCAGCTTATTCCAGCGGGGGGACAATGAGCAGTTCTTC

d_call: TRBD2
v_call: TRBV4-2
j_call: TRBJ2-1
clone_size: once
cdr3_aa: CASSPLIAGVDNEQFF
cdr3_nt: TGTGCCAGCAGCCCTTTGATAGCGGGAGTTGACAATGAGCAGTTCTTC

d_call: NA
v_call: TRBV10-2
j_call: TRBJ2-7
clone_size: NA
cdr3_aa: CASSDHYEQYF
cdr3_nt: TGCGCCAGCAGTGATCATTACGAGCAGTACTTC

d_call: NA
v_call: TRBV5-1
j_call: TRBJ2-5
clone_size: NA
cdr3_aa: CASTFGAERLKETQYF
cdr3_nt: TGCGCCAGCACCTTTGGGGCGGAGAGGCTTAAAGAGACCCAGTACTTC

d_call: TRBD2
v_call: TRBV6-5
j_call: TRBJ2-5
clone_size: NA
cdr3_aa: CASRPVAGEVTQYF
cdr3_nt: TGTGCCAGCAGGCCCGTAGCGGGAGAGGTGACCCAGTACTTC

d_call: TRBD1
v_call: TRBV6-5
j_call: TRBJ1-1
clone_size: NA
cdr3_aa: CASSSRQGEVKAFF
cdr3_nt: TGTGCCAGCAGTTCAAGACAGGGGGAAGTTAAAGCTTTCTTT